The source of this T cell receptor (beta chain) is a study of T cell responses to AZD1222 COVID-19 vaccine. Using immunoSEQ multiplex PCR, the repertoire was profiled, and TCRdb retains in-frame clones only, with some absent. The repertoire holds over 70,000 clones, around 84% seen once, with about 20% in the top ten. Germline V lookup: CDR1 MGHRA, CDR2 YSYEKL. V gave up 0 bases and J gave up 4 bases; unmatched junction bases: 3. This CDR3 is built from 15 residues. The chain links TRBV4-1 to TRBJ2-1, with TRBD1 identical over 7 bases. This specimen was peripheral blood, taken on day 0 of AZD1222 vaccination. The origin of this receptor is an adult in good health. The CDR3, as DNA: TGCGCCAGCAGCCAAGAAGGGACAGAGTACAATGAGCAGTTCTTC. Its protein is CASSQEGTEYNEQFF.